The 15 T cell receptor beta chains reported below all come from one sample, sequenced in a study of blood T cell repertoires in COVID-19. TCRdb keeps only in-frame clones here, not all; method: immunoSEQ multiplex PCR. The sample includes about 330,000 clones, about 90% seen only once; the top ten take approximately 5.3%. The sample comprised PBMCs or T cells enriched from blood (not recorded which). All receptors derive from a woman aged 25 to 45 who had recovered from COVID-19.

The table lists this clone with a few counts. V is TRBV19 and J is TRBJ1-1; 8 positions agree with TRBD1. The CDR3 length is 14 residues. CDR1 is LNHDA, CDR2 SQIVND, per germline (reference sequence). The V and J ends lost 5 bases and 4 bases, in that order; junction bases with no gene match: 6. CDR3 sequence reads: CASSRRRGPTEAFF. CDR3 DNA sequence: TGTGCCAGTAGTCGACGCAGGGGGCCCACTGAAGCTTTCTTT.

This sequence joins TRBV11-2 and TRBJ2-3; 11 bases align to TRBD2. Germline values: CDR1 SGHAT, CDR2 FQNNGV. This CDR3 has 18 residues. V lost 1 base, J lost 6 bases, and 12 bases stayed unmatched. CDR3 DNA sequence: TGTGCCAGCAGCTTAGGTCTAGCGGGGGGAACTCTCACGGATACGCAGTATTTT. Its protein product is CASSLGLAGGTLTDTQYF.

The chain links TRBV4-3 to TRBJ2-7, with TRBD1 as a possible D gene (6 bases). Germline values: CDR1 LGHNA, CDR2 YSLEER. The CDR3 consists of 15 residues. The V and J ends lost 0 bases and 3 bases respectively, with 12 bases between them. As DNA, the CDR3 is TGCGCCAGCAGCCAAGATTGGCAGGGGAACTACGAGCAGTACTTC. This gives the protein CASSQDWQGNYEQYF.

This clone has only one observation. The chain links TRBV5-1 to TRBJ1-1; no clear D gene. The CDR3 contains 14 residues. Deletions cut 2 bases from V and 1 base from J, with 9 bases between. The germline V gene has CDR1 SGHRS and CDR2 YFSETQ. This chain's CDR3 is CASSFNLRNTEAFF. The CDR3 region has the DNA TGCGCCAGCAGCTTTAATCTCCGGAACACTGAAGCTTTCTTT.

The chain recombines TRBV28 with TRBJ1-1, with D perhaps TRBD1 (6 bases). V lost 11 bases and J 8 bases, leaving 21 bases between the germline ends. CDR1 MDHEN and CDR2 SYDVKM come from the germline V gene. The length of the CDR3 is 13 residues. CDR3 in DNA: TGTGCCTGTACGGGGGGGCGATTTGCCGAAGCTTTCTTT. It yields the protein CACTGGRFAEAFF.

This chain links TRBV28 with TRBJ2-7; D is possibly TRBD2 (6 bases). The V end was cut by 5 bases, the J end by 1 base, with 15 bases between. The CDR3 is 15 amino acids. Germline V gives CDR1 MDHEN, CDR2 SYDVKM. CDR3 nucleotides: TGTGCCAGCAGTATGACTGGCGGGGCTTCCTACGAGCAGTACTTC. As protein: CASSMTGGASYEQYF.

This chain connects TRBV18 to TRBJ1-5; D unclear. The CDR3 runs 15 residues. CDR1 KGHSH and CDR2 LQKENI come from the germline V gene. Trimming stripped 5 bases from V and 0 bases from J, with 11 bases between. The CDR3, as DNA: TGTGCCAGCTCATCCGAACCCTATAGCAATCAGCCCCAGCATTTT. It specifies CASSSEPYSNQPQHF.

The genes are TRBV6-6 and TRBJ2-7, with 10 nucleotides matching TRBD1. The CDR3 has 14 amino acids. J gave up 6 bases and V 4 bases, and 6 bases lay outside the gene matches. Germline V CDR1 and CDR2: MNHNY, SVGAGI (reference sequence). In DNA, the CDR3 is TGTGCCAGCAGTTCCGACAGGGGGCGCGGCGAGCAGTACTTC. It specifies CASSSDRGRGEQYF.

The chain is built from TRBV9 and TRBJ2-1; D is perhaps TRBD2 (6 bases). This CDR3 region has 17 residues. Trimming removed 0 bases from V and 1 base from J, with 14 bases in between. CDR1 and CDR2 from the germline V gene are SGDLS and YYNGEE. CDR3 DNA sequence: TGTGCCAGCAGCGTAGGATTCACGGGGGATTCCTACAATGAGCAGTTCTTC. It is translated as CASSVGFTGDSYNEQFF.

This chain links TRBV7-2 with TRBJ1-1; 7 nucleotides align to TRBD1. CDR3 length equals 13 residues. Per the germline V gene, CDR1 is SGHTA and CDR2 is FQGNSA. V dropped 2 bases and J dropped 10; count of bases not matched to a gene: 7. CDR3 region: CASSLTGDGLAFF. The CDR3 nucleotides are TGTGCCAGCAGCTTAACAGGGGATGGACTAGCTTTCTTT. The full variable domain, in which reference TRBV7-2 and TRBJ1-1 provide the parts outside the CDR3, is GAGVSQSPSNKVTEKGKDVELRCDPISGHTALYWYRQSLGQGLEFLIYFQGNSAPDKSGLPSDRFSAERTGGSVSTLTIQRTQQEDSAVYLCASSLTGDGLAFFGQGTRLTVV.

This chain uses TRBV9 with TRBJ2-7; 11 nucleotides line up with TRBD2. CDR1 and CDR2 (germline): SGDLS, YYNGEE. J was trimmed by 7 bases and V by 4 bases; bases with no gene match: 13. The CDR3 length is 16 residues. CDR3 DNA: TGTGCCAGCAGCTCTCCTAGCGGGGGGCCTGGCTGGGAGCAGTACTTC. As protein: CASSSPSGGPGWEQYF.

The chain joins TRBV5-5 to TRBJ1-3, with D perhaps matching TRBD1 (5 bases). This CDR3 is 13 amino acids long. V lost 4 bases to trimming and J lost 4 bases, with 9 bases between them. CDR1 SGHKS and CDR2 YYEKEE come from the germline V gene (reference sequence). In DNA, the CDR3 is TGTGCCAGCAGCCTGGGGCTGGGAAACACCATATATTTT. Residues: CASSLGLGNTIYF.

The rearrangement links TRBV24-1 to TRBJ2-1; D is perhaps TRBD2 (5 bases). This CDR3 has 13 residues. Germline V gene lookup returns CDR1 KGHDR and CDR2 SFDVKD. V was shortened by 5 bases and J by 12 bases, with 16 bases between the two germline ends. CDR3 sequence: CATSGAGSPMQFF. The CDR3, as DNA: TGTGCCACCAGTGGGGCGGGTTCCCCGATGCAGTTCTTC.

V gene TRBV9 combines with J gene TRBJ1-5; 9 bases are a match to TRBD1. Germline trimming cut 2 bases from V and 5 bases from J; bases unmatched to any gene: 2. This CDR3 comprises 14 residues. Germline V lookup: CDR1 SGDLS, CDR2 YYNGEE. The CDR3 DNA sequence: TGTGCCAGCAGCGTCGGGACAGGGTATCAGCCCCAGCATTTT. This translates into CASSVGTGYQPQHF.

This rearrangement joins TRBV12-3 or TRBV12-4 to TRBJ2-5; D is perhaps TRBD2 (5 bases). The CDR3 is 13 residues long. V was cut by 8 bases and J by 6 bases, with 16 bases left in between. CDR3 DNA sequence: TGTGCCAGCTTACAATCACCGGGGAAGACCCAGTACTTC. It is translated as CASLQSPGKTQYF.